One and the same sample provided the 21 T cell receptor beta chains below, sequenced in a study of T-cell memory formation after mild COVID-19 (dated by TCRdb to about 2021). The library relied on 5' RACE. Instrument on record: Illumina NovaSeq 6000. TCRdb handled the public reads itself, with Q25 trimming in fastp and clone calling in MiXCR, and kept productive beta chains. Each record represents a unique CDR3 protein, reported with the most common genes and DNA among its rows. The sample table lists some 86,000 distinct CDR3 sequences, 25% of them with a count of one. The top ten clones comprise under 55% of the sample. Sequencing input: PBMCs or a T cell subset sorted from them (not recorded which). The receptors stem from a man aged 18 to 29 who had mild COVID-19 (a few samples of this study predate the infection). The sample titles of this study are shuffled in the database, so cell type and time point are left out; the donor was told from shared clones.

The rearrangement joins TRBV7-9 to TRBJ2-3; 7 bases are shared with TRBD2. The ends lost 5 bases at V and 3 bases at J; junction bases unmatched: 14. This CDR3 comprises 17 residues. The germline gives CDR1 SEHNR, CDR2 FQNEAQ (reference sequence). The CDR3 DNA sequence: TGTGCCAGCAGCCCCCCGGGGGGTCGGGGGTGGACAGATACGCAGTATTTT. Translating it yields CASSPPGGRGWTDTQYF. The full variable domain, with the rest looked up from reference TRBV7-9 and TRBJ2-3, is DTGVSQNPRHKITKRGQNVTFRCDPISEHNRLYWYRQTLGQGPEFLTYFQNEAQLEKSRLLSDRFSAERPKGSFSTLEIQRTEQGDSAMYLCASSPPGGRGWTDTQYFGPGTRLTVL.

This rearrangement joins TRBV19 to TRBJ1-2; D perhaps matches TRBD1 (6 bases). CDR1 and CDR2 from the germline V gene are LNHDA and SQIVND (reference sequence). Trimming took off 5 bases at V and 7 bases at J, with 11 bases between the two ends. This CDR3 spans 12 amino acids. The CDR3 bases are TGTGCCAGTAGTCGGGGGGCCAGTGGCTACACCTTC. Residues: CASSRGASGYTF.

The genes are TRBV7-6 and TRBJ2-7; D may be TRBD1 (5 bases). Trimming removed 5 bases from V and 2 bases from J, with 13 bases in between. This CDR3 is built from 14 residues. The germline gives CDR1 SGHVS, CDR2 FNYEAQ. CDR3 coding DNA: TGTGCCAGCAGCCAAAACAGGCGACCCTACGAGCAGTACTTC. Translating it yields CASSQNRRPYEQYF.

This clonotype was observed a few times. The chain uses TRBV29-1 and TRBJ2-5; 8 nucleotides match TRBD2. There are 12 residues in the CDR3. Trimming cost V 4 bases and J 5 bases; bases outside gene matches: 3. The germline gives CDR1 SQVTM, CDR2 ANQGSEA. The CDR3 is CSVVGRGETQYF. The CDR3, as DNA: TGCAGCGTTGTCGGGAGGGGGGAGACCCAGTACTTC.

This clonotype showed up many times. The chain uses TRBV19 and TRBJ2-1, with D unresolved. Germline V CDR1 and CDR2: LNHDA, SQIVND (reference sequence). Trimming pared 3 bases from V and 0 bases from J, leaving 12 bases between. The CDR3 totals 16 residues. CDR3 in DNA: TGTGCCAGTAGTATTTTCCAGGTCGGCTCCTACAATGAGCAGTTCTTC. Its protein is CASSIFQVGSYNEQFF.

This clonotype was found many times. This rearrangement joins TRBV14 to TRBJ2-1; D possibly corresponds to TRBD2 (6 bases). Trimming pared 4 bases from V and 5 bases from J, leaving 15 bases between. Germline CDR1 is SGHDN and CDR2 is FVKESK. This CDR3 is built from 15 residues. The CDR3 region is CASSPTGTSHNEQFF. DNA for the CDR3: TGTGCCAGCAGCCCCACTGGGACTTCCCACAATGAGCAGTTCTTC. Based on the CDR3 plus reference TRBV14 and TRBJ2-1, the full variable domain is EAGVTQFPSHSVIEKGQTVTLRCDPISGHDNLYWYRRVMGKEIKFLLHFVKESKQDESGMPNNRFLAERTGGTYSTLKVQPAELEDSGVYFCASSPTGTSHNEQFFGPGTRLTVL.

V usage is TRBV4-2 and J usage is TRBJ2-3; 8 bases are a match to TRBD2. The CDR3 is made up of 15 amino acids. The V and J ends lost 1 base and 4 bases, in that order; junction bases with no gene match: 4. The germline V gene has CDR1 LGHNA and CDR2 YNFKEQ. CDR3 protein: CASSQAGGLADTQYF. In DNA, the CDR3 is TGTGCCAGCAGCCAAGCGGGGGGGCTCGCAGATACGCAGTATTTT.

The chain uses TRBV6-5 and TRBJ2-1; the D gene is possibly TRBD2 (6 bases). The CDR3 runs 15 residues. Trimming pared 5 bases from V and 5 bases from J, leaving 16 bases between. Germline V CDR1 and CDR2: MNHEY, SVGAGI. CDR3 region: CASSPLGGNHNEQFF. The CDR3 DNA follows: TGTGCCAGCAGTCCGCTTGGCGGGAATCACAATGAGCAGTTCTTC.

The rearrangement joins TRBV11-2 to TRBJ2-3; tentative D call: TRBD2 (6 bases). The CDR3 loop spans 15 amino acids. Trimming took off 2 bases at V and 1 base at J, with 10 bases between the two ends. From germline, CDR1 is SGHAT and CDR2 FQNNGV. The CDR3 bases are TGTGCCAGCAGCTTATTACCGGGGGGCACAGATACGCAGTATTTT. It is translated as CASSLLPGGTDTQYF.

In its sample, this clonotype was seen a few times. The genes are TRBV23-1 and TRBJ2-3; a weak D match, TRBD1 (5 bases). TRBV23-1 is flagged as an ORF with uncertain function. Trimming left V 4 bases short and J 3 bases short, with 20 bases between. The CDR3 consists of 17 residues. In nucleotides, the CDR3 is TGCGCCAGCAGTCCCCGTCGCGTCAGGGCGGTAACAGATACGCAGTATTTT. Translating it yields CASSPRRVRAVTDTQYF.

V gene TRBV5-1 combines with J gene TRBJ1-1, with TRBD1 matching over 9 bases. The V segment lost 4 bases and the J segment 3 bases; nucleotides outside the gene matches: 10. This CDR3 contains 16 residues. The germline gives CDR1 SGHRS, CDR2 YFSETQ. The CDR3 DNA reads TGCGCCAGCAGCGACGGGACAGGGACTGAGGACACTGAAGCTTTCTTT. Translating it yields CASSDGTGTEDTEAFF.

This clonotype was detected ten times or more. The CDR3, as DNA: TGTGCCAGCTCACCACCCCAGAACTATGGCTACACCTTC. It encodes CASSPPQNYGYTF. The gene calls are TRBV18 and TRBJ1-2; D is undetermined. Germline values: CDR1 KGHSH, CDR2 LQKENI. V shed 0 bases and J shed 2 bases, with 4 bases lying between them. The CDR3 has 13 amino acids. Based on the CDR3 plus reference TRBV18 and TRBJ1-2, the full variable domain is NAGVMQNPRHLVRRRGQEARLRCSPMKGHSHVYWYRQLPEEGLKFMVYLQKENIIDESGMPKERFSAEFPKEGPSILRIQQVVRGDSAAYFCASSPPQNYGYTFGSGTRLTVV.

The V gene is TRBV5-1, the J gene TRBJ2-7; 10 bases are shared with TRBD1. From germline, CDR1 is SGHRS and CDR2 YFSETQ. The CDR3 has 14 residues. V shed 2 bases, J shed 6 bases, and the junction held 5 bases outside the gene matches. The DNA for the CDR3 is TGCGCCAGCAGCTTCGGGACAGGGGTTGGCGAGCAGTACTTC. It yields the protein CASSFGTGVGEQYF.

The rearrangement uses TRBV20-1 and TRBJ2-1, with 15 bases fitting TRBD2. This CDR3 is 15 amino acids long. The V gene end was trimmed by 3 bases and the J gene end by 7 bases; junction bases not matched to a gene: 4. From germline, CDR1 is DFQATT and CDR2 SNEGSKA (reference sequence). This CDR3 reads CSARTGTSGGNEQFF. CDR3 nucleotides: TGCAGTGCTAGGACGGGGACTAGCGGGGGGAATGAGCAGTTCTTC.

This chain joins TRBV6-1 and TRBJ2-1, with D perhaps matching TRBD1 or TRBD2 (6 bases each). CDR3 length: 14 residues. Germline V gene data show CDR1 as MNHNS and CDR2 as SASEGT. The ends were cut back, 4 bases at V and 10 bases at J, with 17 bases in the middle. CDR3 nucleotide sequence: TGTGCCAGCAGTGTCGGGGCAGGGGAGGAGGAGCAGTTCTTC. This translates into CASSVGAGEEEQFF.

This chain joins TRBV9 and TRBJ1-2; D call uncertain. Germline lookup yields CDR1 SGDLS and CDR2 YYNGEE. Trimming took off 0 bases at V and 8 bases at J, with 14 bases between the two ends. The CDR3 is made up of 14 amino acids. The CDR3 DNA reads as TGTGCCAGCAGCGTAGGAAGCCGAGATCGGGGCTACACCTTC. Translation: CASSVGSRDRGYTF.

The V gene is TRBV5-1, the J gene TRBJ1-2; D might be TRBD1 (5 bases). The CDR3 contains 16 residues. V lost 5 bases, J lost 1 base, and 18 bases lay in between. CDR1 and CDR2 from the germline V gene are SGHRS and YFSETQ. The CDR3 loop reads CASRWDYTLSNYGYTF. CDR3 DNA: TGCGCCAGCAGATGGGACTACACCCTCAGTAACTATGGCTACACCTTC.

This clonotype occurred a few times. J is TRBJ1-2 and V is TRBV27; D perhaps matches TRBD1 (6 bases). V was clipped by 4 bases and J by 4 bases, with 13 bases between them. This CDR3 contains 14 residues. Germline V gene lookup returns CDR1 MNHEY and CDR2 SMNVEV (reference sequence). CDR3 residues: CASSYRGPGYGYTF. Written as DNA, the CDR3 is TGTGCCAGCAGTTATCGGGGGCCCGGCTATGGCTACACCTTC.

V and J are TRBV6-2 or TRBV6-3 and TRBJ2-1; 9 nucleotides match TRBD2. V was clipped by 0 bases and J by 10 bases; unmatched bases: 7. The CDR3 totals 15 residues. Per the germline V gene, CDR1 is MNHEY and CDR2 is SVGEGT. CDR3 amino acids: CASSYSIAGVVEQFF. The CDR3, as DNA: TGTGCCAGCAGTTACTCAATAGCGGGGGTGGTAGAGCAGTTCTTC.

The V gene is TRBV20-1, the J gene TRBJ1-2; perhaps TRBD1 as D (5 bases). Germline V lookup: CDR1 DFQATT, CDR2 SNEGSKA (reference sequence). The CDR3 runs 14 residues. Trimming took 1 base from V and 1 from J, leaving 10 bases between them. CDR3 coding DNA: TGCAGTGCTAGAGTGCGACAGATTAACTATGGCTACACCTTC. Translated: CSARVRQINYGYTF.

V is TRBV6-2 or TRBV6-3 and J is TRBJ1-1, with 7 bases aligning to TRBD1. The germline CDR1 and CDR2 sequences are MNHEY and SVGEGT. The junction had 4 bases not matched to a gene; V was cut back by 8 bases and J by 4 bases. The length of the CDR3 is 12 residues. The CDR3 is CASGSGGTEAFF. The CDR3 region has the DNA TGTGCCAGCGGGTCAGGGGGCACTGAAGCTTTCTTT.